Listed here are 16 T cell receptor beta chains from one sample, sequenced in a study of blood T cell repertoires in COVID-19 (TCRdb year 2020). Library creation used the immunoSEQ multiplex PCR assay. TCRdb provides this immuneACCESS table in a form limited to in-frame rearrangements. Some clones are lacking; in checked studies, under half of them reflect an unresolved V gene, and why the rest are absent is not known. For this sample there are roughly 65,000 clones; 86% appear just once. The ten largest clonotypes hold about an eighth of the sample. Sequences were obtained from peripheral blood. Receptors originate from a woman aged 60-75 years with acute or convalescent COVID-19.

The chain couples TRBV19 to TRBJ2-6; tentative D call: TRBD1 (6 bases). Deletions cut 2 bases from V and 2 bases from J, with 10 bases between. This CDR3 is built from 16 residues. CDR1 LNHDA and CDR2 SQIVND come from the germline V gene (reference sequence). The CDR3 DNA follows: TGTGCCAGTAGTATATTTCAGGGGCCTGGGGCCAACGTCCTGACTTTC. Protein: CASSIFQGPGANVLTF.

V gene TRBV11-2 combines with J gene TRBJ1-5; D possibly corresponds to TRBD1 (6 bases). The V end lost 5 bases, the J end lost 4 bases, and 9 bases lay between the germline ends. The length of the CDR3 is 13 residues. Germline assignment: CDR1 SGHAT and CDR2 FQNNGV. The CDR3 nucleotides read TGTGCCAGCAGCCCCGGACAGAATCAGCCCCAGCATTTT. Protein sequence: CASSPGQNQPQHF.

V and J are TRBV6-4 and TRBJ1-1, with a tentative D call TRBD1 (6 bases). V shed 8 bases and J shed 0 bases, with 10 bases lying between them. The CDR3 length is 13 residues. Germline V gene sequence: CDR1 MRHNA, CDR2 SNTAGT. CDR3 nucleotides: TGTGCCAGCCGGGGGGCTTTGAACACTGAAGCTTTCTTT. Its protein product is CASRGALNTEAFF.

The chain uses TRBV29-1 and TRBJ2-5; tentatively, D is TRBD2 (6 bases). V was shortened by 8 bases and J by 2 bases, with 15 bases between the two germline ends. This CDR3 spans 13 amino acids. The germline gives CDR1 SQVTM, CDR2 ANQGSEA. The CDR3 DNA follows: TGCAGCCACATCGGGAGAGGGCAAGAGACCCAGTACTTC. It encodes CSHIGRGQETQYF. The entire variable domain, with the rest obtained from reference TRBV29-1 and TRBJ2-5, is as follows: SAVISQKPSRDICQRGTSLTIQCQVDSQVTMMFWYRQQPGQSLTLIATANQGSEATYESGFVIDKFPISRPNLTFSTLTVSNMSPEDSSIYLCSHIGRGQETQYFGPGTRLLVL.

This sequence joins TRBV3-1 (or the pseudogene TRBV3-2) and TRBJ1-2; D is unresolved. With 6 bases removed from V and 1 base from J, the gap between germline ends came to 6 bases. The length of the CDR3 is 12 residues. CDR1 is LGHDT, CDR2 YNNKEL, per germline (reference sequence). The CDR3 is CASRQSNYGYTF. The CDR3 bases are TGTGCCAGCAGACAGAGTAACTATGGCTACACCTTC.

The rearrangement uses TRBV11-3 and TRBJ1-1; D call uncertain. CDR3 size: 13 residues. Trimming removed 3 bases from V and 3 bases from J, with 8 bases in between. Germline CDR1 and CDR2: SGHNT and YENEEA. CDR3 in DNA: TGTGCCAGCAGCTTGGCCTCATACACTGAAGCTTTCTTT. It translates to CASSLASYTEAFF.

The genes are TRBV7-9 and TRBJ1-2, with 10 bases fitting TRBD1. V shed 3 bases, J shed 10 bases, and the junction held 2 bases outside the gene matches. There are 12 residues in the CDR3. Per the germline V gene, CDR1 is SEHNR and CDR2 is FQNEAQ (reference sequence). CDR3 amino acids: CASSLGTGAYTF. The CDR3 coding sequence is TGTGCCAGCAGCTTGGGGACAGGGGCCTACACCTTC.

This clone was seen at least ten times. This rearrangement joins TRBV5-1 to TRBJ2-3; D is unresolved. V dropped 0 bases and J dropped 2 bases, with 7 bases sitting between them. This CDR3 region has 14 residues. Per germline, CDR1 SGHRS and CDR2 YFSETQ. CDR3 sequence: CASSLAFPTDTQYF. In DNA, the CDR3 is TGCGCCAGCAGCTTGGCTTTCCCCACAGATACGCAGTATTTT.

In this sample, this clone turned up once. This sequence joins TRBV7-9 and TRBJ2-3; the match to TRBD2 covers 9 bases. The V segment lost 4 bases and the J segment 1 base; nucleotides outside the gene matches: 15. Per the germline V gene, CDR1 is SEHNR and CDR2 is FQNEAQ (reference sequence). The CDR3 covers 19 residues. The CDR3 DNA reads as TGTGCCAGCAGCTCCATAGCGGGGGCCACCGGGGGGCGCACAGATACGCAGTATTTT. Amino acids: CASSSIAGATGGRTDTQYF.

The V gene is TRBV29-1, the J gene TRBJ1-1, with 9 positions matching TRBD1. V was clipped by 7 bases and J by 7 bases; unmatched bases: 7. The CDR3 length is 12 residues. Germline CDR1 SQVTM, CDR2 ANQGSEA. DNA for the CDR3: TGCAGCGCCCCGGGACAGGGACTTGAAGCTTTCTTT. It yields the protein CSAPGQGLEAFF.

The DNA of the CDR3 is TGTGCCAGCAGCCTGAAGCGGGGGCCCTACAATGAGCAGTTCTTC. Translation gives CASSLKRGPYNEQFF. J is TRBJ2-1 and V is TRBV28, with TRBD2 matching 8 bases. Germline trimming cut 6 bases from V and 2 bases from J; bases unmatched to any gene: 6. Germline V lookup: CDR1 MDHEN, CDR2 SYDVKM. CDR3 length: 15 residues.

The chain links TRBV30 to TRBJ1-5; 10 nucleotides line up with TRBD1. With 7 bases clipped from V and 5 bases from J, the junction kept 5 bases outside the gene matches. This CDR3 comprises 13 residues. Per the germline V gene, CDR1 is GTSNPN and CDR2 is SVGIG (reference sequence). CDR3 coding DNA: TGTGCCTTTGGACAGGGGGTCCATCAGCCCCAGCATTTT. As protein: CAFGQGVHQPQHF.

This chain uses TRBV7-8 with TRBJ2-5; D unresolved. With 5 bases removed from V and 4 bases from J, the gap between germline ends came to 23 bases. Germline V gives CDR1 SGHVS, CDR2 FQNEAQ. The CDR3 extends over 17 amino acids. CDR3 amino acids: CASSPSPGSSSSETQYF. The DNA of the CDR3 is TGTGCCAGCAGCCCATCCCCGGGTTCGTCTAGTTCAGAGACCCAGTACTTC.

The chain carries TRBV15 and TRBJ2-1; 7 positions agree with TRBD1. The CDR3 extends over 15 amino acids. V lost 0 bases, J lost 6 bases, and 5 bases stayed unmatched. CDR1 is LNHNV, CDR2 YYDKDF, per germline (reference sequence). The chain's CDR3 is CATSRDPPGGNEQFF. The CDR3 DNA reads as TGTGCCACCAGCAGAGATCCCCCAGGGGGCAATGAGCAGTTCTTC. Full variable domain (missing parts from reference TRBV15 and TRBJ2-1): DAMVIQNPRYQVTQFGKPVTLSCSQTLNHNVMYWYQQKSSQAPKLLFHYYDKDFNNEADTPDNFQSRRPNTSFCFLDIRSPGLGDTAMYLCATSRDPPGGNEQFFGPGTRLTVL.

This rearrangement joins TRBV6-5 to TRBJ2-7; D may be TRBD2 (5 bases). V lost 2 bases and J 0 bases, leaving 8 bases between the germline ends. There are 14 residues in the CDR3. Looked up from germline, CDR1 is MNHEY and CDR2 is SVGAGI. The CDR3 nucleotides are TGTGCCAGCAGTTACCGACGGGGCTCCTACGAGCAGTACTTC. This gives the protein CASSYRRGSYEQYF.

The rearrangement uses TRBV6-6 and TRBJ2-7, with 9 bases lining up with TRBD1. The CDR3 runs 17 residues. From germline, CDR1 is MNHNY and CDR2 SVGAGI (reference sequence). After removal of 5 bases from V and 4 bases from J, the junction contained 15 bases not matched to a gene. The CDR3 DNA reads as TGTGCCAGCAGTCGGATTTCCCCGGGACAGGGTCTTTACGAGCAGTACTTC. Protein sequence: CASSRISPGQGLYEQYF.